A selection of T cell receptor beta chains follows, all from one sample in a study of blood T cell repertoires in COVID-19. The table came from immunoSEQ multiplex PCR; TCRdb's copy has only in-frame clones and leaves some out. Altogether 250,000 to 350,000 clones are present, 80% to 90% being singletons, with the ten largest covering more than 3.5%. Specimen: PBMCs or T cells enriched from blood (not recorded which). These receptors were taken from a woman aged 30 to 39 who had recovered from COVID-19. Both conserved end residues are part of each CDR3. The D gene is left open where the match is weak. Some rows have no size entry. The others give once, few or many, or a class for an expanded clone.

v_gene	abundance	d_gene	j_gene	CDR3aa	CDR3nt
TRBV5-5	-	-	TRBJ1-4	CASSQQGYDEKLFF	TGTGCCAGCAGCCAGCAGGGATACGATGAAAAACTGTTTTTT
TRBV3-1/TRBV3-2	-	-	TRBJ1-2	CASSPEGNYGYTF	TGTGCCAGCAGCCCGGAGGGGAACTATGGCTACACCTTC
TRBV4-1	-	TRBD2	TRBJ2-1	CASSQVDMGLAGPNEQFF	TGCGCCAGCAGCCAAGTCGATATGGGACTAGCGGGACCCAATGAGCAGTTCTTC
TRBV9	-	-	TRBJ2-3	CASSPLEFGLDTQYF	TGTGCCAGCAGCCCCCTAGAATTTGGTCTAGATACGCAGTATTTT
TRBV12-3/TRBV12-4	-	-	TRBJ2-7	CASSFHAYYEQYF	TGTGCCAGCAGTTTTCACGCCTACTACGAGCAGTACTTC
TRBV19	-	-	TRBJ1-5	CASSIVPTGSNQPQHF	TGTGCCAGTAGTATTGTCCCGACGGGAAGCAATCAGCCCCAGCATTTT
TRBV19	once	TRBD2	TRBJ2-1	CASSTTSPTPNEQFF	TGTGCCAGTAGTACGACTAGCCCAACCCCCAATGAGCAGTTCTTC
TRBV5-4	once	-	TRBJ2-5	CASSFLAEETQYF	TGTGCCAGCAGCTTTTTAGCGGAAGAGACCCAGTACTTC
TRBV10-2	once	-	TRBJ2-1	CASSLDILSYNEQFF	TGCGCCAGCAGTTTGGACATCCTTTCCTACAATGAGCAGTTCTTC
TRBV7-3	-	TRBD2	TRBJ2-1	CASSLLAGINEQFF	TGTGCCAGCAGCTTACTAGCGGGGATCAATGAGCAGTTCTTC
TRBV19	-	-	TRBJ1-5	CASSVQRATPAEPQHF	TGTGCCAGTAGTGTGCAGCGCGCAACGCCGGCGGAGCCCCAGCATTTT
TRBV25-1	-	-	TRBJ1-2	CASSSQGMGSYTF	TGTGCCAGCAGCTCTCAGGGGATGGGTAGCTACACCTTC
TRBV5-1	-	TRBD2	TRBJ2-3	CASSRGGRAEDTQYF	TGCGCCAGCAGTCGTGGCGGGAGGGCCGAGGATACGCAGTATTTT
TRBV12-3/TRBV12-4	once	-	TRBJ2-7	CASRVGGRNEQYF	TGTGCCAGCAGGGTGGGGGGGCGGAACGAGCAGTACTTC
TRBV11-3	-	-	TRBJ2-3	CASSPVSGDTQYF	TGTGCCAGCAGCCCCGTCTCCGGGGATACGCAGTATTTT
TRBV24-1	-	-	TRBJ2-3	CATSERGGTDTQYF	TGTGCCACCAGTGAAAGGGGGGGGACAGATACGCAGTATTTT
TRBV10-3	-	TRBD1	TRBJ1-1	CAITGTENTEAFF	TGTGCCATCACCGGGACAGAGAACACTGAAGCTTTCTTT
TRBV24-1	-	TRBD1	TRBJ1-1	CATSDSGTGDTEAFF	TGTGCCACCAGTGATTCCGGGACAGGGGACACTGAAGCTTTCTTT
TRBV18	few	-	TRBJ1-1	CASSPRPGQGSVPEAFF	TGTGCCAGCTCACCACGCCCGGGTCAGGGATCGGTCCCTGAAGCTTTCTTT
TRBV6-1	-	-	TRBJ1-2	CASSDRALIYGYTF	TGTGCCAGCAGTGACAGGGCGCTAATCTACGGCTACACCTTC
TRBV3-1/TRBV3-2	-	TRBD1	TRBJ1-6	CASSQEGQGAYSPLHF	TGTGCCAGCAGCCAAGAAGGACAGGGGGCGTATTCACCCCTCCACTTT
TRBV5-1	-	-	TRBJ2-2	CASSLDSFTGELFF	TGCGCCAGCAGCTTGGACTCCTTCACCGGGGAGCTGTTTTTT
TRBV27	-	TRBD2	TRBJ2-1	CASTIGTSGNNEQFF	TGTGCCAGCACTATCGGGACTAGCGGGAACAATGAGCAGTTCTTC
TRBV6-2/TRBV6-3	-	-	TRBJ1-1	CASSYRGGSLNTEAFF	TGTGCCAGCAGTTACAGGGGAGGGTCACTAAACACTGAAGCTTTCTTT
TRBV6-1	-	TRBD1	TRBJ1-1	CASSAWGDRERAEAFF	TGTGCCAGCAGTGCGTGGGGGGACAGGGAAAGAGCTGAAGCTTTCTTT
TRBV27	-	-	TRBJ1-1	CASSLGALGGTEAFF	TGTGCCAGCAGTTTGGGCGCTCTGGGGGGTACTGAAGCTTTCTTT
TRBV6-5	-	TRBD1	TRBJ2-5	CASSPGQGETQYF	TGTGCCAGCAGTCCTGGACAGGGGGAGACCCAGTACTTC
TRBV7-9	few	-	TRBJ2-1	CASTRYNEQFF	TGTGCCAGCACCCGGTACAATGAGCAGTTCTTC
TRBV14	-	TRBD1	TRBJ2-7	CASSQGLGTQGDDPNPSYEQYF	TGTGCCAGCAGCCAAGGCCTCGGGACCCAGGGGGACGACCCGAATCCCTCCTACGAGCAGTACTTC
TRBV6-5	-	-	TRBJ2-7	CASKVAASSYEQYF	TGTGCCAGCAAAGTAGCGGCGAGCTCCTACGAGCAGTACTTC